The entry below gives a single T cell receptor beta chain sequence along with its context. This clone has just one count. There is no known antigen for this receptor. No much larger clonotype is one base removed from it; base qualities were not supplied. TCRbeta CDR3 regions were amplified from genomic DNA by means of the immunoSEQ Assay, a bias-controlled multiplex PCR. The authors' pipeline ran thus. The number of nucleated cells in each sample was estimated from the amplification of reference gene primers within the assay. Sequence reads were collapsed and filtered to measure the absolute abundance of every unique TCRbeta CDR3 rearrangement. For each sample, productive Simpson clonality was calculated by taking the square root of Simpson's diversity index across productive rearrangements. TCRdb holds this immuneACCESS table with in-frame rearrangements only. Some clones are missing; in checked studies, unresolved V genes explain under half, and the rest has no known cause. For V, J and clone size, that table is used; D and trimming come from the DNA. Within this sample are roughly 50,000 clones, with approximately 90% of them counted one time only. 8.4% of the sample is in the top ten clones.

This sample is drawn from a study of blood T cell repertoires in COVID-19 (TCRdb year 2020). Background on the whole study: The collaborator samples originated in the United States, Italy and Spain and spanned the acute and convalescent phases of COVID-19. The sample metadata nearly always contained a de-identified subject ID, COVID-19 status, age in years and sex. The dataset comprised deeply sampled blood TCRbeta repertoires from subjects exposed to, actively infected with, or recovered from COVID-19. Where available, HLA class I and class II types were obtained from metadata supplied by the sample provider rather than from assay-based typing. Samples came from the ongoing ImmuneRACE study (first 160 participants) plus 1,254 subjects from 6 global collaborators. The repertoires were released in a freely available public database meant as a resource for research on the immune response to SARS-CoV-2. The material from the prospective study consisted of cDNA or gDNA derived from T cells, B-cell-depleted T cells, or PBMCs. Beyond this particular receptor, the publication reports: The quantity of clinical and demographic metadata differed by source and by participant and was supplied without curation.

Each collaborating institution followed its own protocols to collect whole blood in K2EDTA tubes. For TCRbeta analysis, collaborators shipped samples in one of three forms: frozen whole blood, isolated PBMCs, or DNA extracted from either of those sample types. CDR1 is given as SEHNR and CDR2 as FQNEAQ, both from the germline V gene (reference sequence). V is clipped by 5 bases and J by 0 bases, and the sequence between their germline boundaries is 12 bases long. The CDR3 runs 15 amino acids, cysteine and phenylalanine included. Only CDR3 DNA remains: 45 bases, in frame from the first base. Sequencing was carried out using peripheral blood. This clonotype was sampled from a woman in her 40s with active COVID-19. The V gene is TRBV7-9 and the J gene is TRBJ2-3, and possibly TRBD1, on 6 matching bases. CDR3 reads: CASSPGQHSTDTQYF. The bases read TGTGCCAGCAGCCCAGGACAGCATAGCACAGATACGCAGTATTTT.